A selection of T cell receptor beta chains follows, all from one sample in a study of T cells of healthy individuals. Each CDR3 protein gets one entry after TCRdb re-called the 5' RACE reads with MiXCR. The data hold about 96,000 distinct CDR3 sequences, with 17% observed a single time. All receptors derive from a human donor in good health. Each CDR3 is given with its conserved first and last residue. Fields, in order: V gene, D gene, J gene, clone size, CDR3 DNA, CDR3 protein. A D gene is named only where the DNA matches it firmly. Part of the rows lack a size; the others show once, few, many or a class for expanded clones.

>TRBV10-3|NA|TRBJ1-2|many
TGTGCCATCACGGAGGCCCTCGGGCATGGCTACACCTTC
CAITEALGHGYTF
>TRBV9|TRBD2|TRBJ2-3|few
TGTGCCAGCAGCGTAGGAGGAAGCGGGATAGATACGCAGTATTTT
CASSVGGSGIDTQYF
>TRBV28|NA|TRBJ2-7|NA
TGTGCCGGGAGAGACAGGCCTCTCGAGCAGTACTTC
CAGRDRPLEQYF
>TRBV12-5|NA|TRBJ1-1|NA
TGTGCTAGTGGTTTGGAGGGGATCTACACTGAAGCTTTCTTT
CASGLEGIYTEAFF
>TRBV28|NA|TRBJ1-2|many
TGTGCCAGCAGTGAACCGGGACGGCATAACTATGGCTACACCTTC
CASSEPGRHNYGYTF
>TRBV5-1|NA|TRBJ2-5|few
TGCGCCAGCAGCCGAGGGGTGGAGGGTGCCAAGACCCAGTACTTC
CASSRGVEGAKTQYF
>TRBV20-1|NA|TRBJ2-2|NA
TGCAGTGCTAGAGATCCGGAGGGCGGCACCGGGGAGCTGTTTTTT
CSARDPEGGTGELFF
>TRBV7-2|TRBD1|TRBJ2-4|few
TGTGCCAGCAGCTTAGAGGGTTTAGGGACAGTGAACATTCAGTACTTC
CASSLEGLGTVNIQYF
>TRBV28|TRBD1|TRBJ2-3|many
TGTGCCAGCAGTCCGGGACAGGGATCAGATACGCAGTATTTT
CASSPGQGSDTQYF
>TRBV6-2/TRBV6-3|TRBD1|TRBJ2-3|NA
TGTGCCAGCAGTTACCACCCAGACAGGGCAGCGGCAGATACGCAGTATTTT
CASSYHPDRAAADTQYF
>TRBV20-1|NA|TRBJ2-1|few
TGCAGTGCTAGAGACTACTTACATCCGACAGGTGGGCAAAGTGAGCAGTTCTTC
CSARDYLHPTGGQSEQFF
>TRBV7-2|TRBD2|TRBJ2-1|few
TGTGCCAGCAGCTTAGAGGGACTAGAATACAATGAGCAGTTCTTC
CASSLEGLEYNEQFF
>TRBV6-5|NA|TRBJ1-3|few
TGTGCCAGCAGCCTAGGAGCCTCTGGAAACACCATATATTTT
CASSLGASGNTIYF
>TRBV28|TRBD1|TRBJ2-7|NA
TGTGCCAGCACCCCATCGGGACAGGAATACGAGCAGTACTTC
CASTPSGQEYEQYF
>TRBV7-2|TRBD1|TRBJ1-6|NA
TGTGCCAGCAGCTCCACCCCGGGACAGCCATCACCCCTCCACTTT
CASSSTPGQPSPLHF
>TRBV28|NA|TRBJ1-1|few
TGTGCCAGCAGTTTAAGCGTGACTGAAGCTTTCTTT
CASSLSVTEAFF
>TRBV2|NA|TRBJ1-5|NA
TGTGCCAGCAGTGTTGACCTCGCGGGGGTTCAGCCCCAGCATTTT
CASSVDLAGVQPQHF